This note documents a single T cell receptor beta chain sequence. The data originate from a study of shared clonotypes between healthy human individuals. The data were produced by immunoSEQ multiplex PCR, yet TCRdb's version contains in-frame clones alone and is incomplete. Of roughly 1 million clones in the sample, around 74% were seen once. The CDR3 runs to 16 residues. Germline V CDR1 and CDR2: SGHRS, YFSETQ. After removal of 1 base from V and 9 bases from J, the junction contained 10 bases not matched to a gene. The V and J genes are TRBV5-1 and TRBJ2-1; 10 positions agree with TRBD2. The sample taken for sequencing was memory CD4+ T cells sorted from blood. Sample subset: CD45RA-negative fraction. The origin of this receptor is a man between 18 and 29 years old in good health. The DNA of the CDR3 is TGCGCCAGCAGCTTGTATCAGCTAGCGGGGGCGGGTGAGCAGTTCTTC. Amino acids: CASSLYQLAGAGEQFF.